This T cell receptor (beta chain) was recovered during a study of tumor-infiltrating lymphocytes in primary liver carcinoma. Study-level information: Samples returned roughly 3.65 to 7.5 million productive TCRbeta reads, a yield that was similar across tissue types.

This clonotype was recorded a few times. Its matching antigen is unknown. TCR beta cDNA came from about 0.55 ug total RNA, primed with a constant-region primer. Three rounds of nested multiplex PCR with slightly modified ARM-PCR produced TCR beta libraries. The two initial PCR rounds, around 11 cycles each, used TRBV1-TRBV30 forward and C-beta reverse primers. MiXCR, applied by TCRdb to the multiplex PCR reads, yields one record per CDR3 protein. The sample consists of tens of thousands of distinct CDR3 sequences, over 60% of them appearing once. General study points: Merely some 8-24% of top clones spanned all five tumor regions. The study found a significantly higher top-250-clone fraction in tumors than in blood (p = 0.039).

Trimming cost V 1 base and J 5 bases; bases outside gene matches: 11. This CDR3 contains 17 residues. Germline V lookup: CDR1 WSHSY, CDR2 SAAADI. Co-extraction yielded RNA and DNA from 20-30 mg of unsorted bulk tissue. At sampling, these chronic HBV carriers had received no treatment. This receptor was identified in a woman aged 25 to 39 with primary liver carcinoma and hepatitis B virus infection. The sample consisted of liver tumor tissue from sampling region 1. Stated subset: tumor region T1, superior pole. The chain uses TRBV10-2 and TRBJ2-7; 10 nucleotides agree with TRBD1. CDR3 sequence (DNA): TGCGCCAGCAGTGAGTTTCTCCTAGGACAGGGGGACCACGAGCAGTACTTC. Translated, it gives CASSEFLLGQGDHEQYF.